These T cell receptor beta chains were read from a single sample in a study of blood T cell repertoires in COVID-19. Method: immunoSEQ multiplex PCR; TCRdb's copy keeps in-frame clones and lacks some. Among 150,000 or so clones, around 88% were seen once, and the ten largest hold around 5%. Sequencing was performed on peripheral blood. These receptor sequences come from a human donor in a cohort sampled during active COVID-19. Both conserved end residues are part of each CDR3. D genes are given only for firm matches. Size tells how often a clone was seen (once, few, many) or the class of an expanded clone, and some rows leave it out.

.	TRBJ1-4	TRBV28	.	TGTGCCAGCAGTGTGGGGGGGGTACGAGGTTGGGAAAAACTGTTTTTT	CASSVGGVRGWEKLFF
.	TRBJ1-1	TRBV11-2	few	TGTGCCAGCAGCTTAGGAAGAGGGAACACTGAAGCTTTCTTT	CASSLGRGNTEAFF
.	TRBJ2-1	TRBV14	.	TGTGCCAGCAGCCAAACAGCGGGCCGAAATGAGCAGTTCTTC	CASSQTAGRNEQFF
.	TRBJ2-4	TRBV11-2	.	TGTGCCAGCAGCTTAGAGGGAGGTCTAGCCAAAAACATTCAGTACTTC	CASSLEGGLAKNIQYF
TRBD1	TRBJ2-5	TRBV11-3	.	TGTGCCAGCAGCTTGACAGGGGCCCTACAAGAGACCCAGTACTTC	CASSLTGALQETQYF
TRBD1	TRBJ2-7	TRBV6-5	.	TGTGCCAGCCGGGACAGGGAAGACTACGAGCAGTACTTC	CASRDREDYEQYF
TRBD1	TRBJ2-2	TRBV7-7	.	TGTGCTAGCAGCTTAGGGGGCACACCTAAAACCGGGGAGCTGTTTTTT	CASSLGGTPKTGELFF
.	TRBJ2-5	TRBV28	.	TGTGCCAGCATCCCCCGTTTCCTCCCCACACAGACAGGAATGAAGACCCAGTACTTC	CASIPRFLPTQTGMKTQYF
.	TRBJ1-1	TRBV19	.	TGTGCCAGTAGTATTGCCTGGCCCGCAAACACTGAAGCTTTCTTT	CASSIAWPANTEAFF
TRBD2	TRBJ2-3	TRBV2	.	TGTGCCAGCAGTTGGAGTTCGACTAGCGGGGGGGCGGGAGATACGCAGTATTTT	CASSWSSTSGGAGDTQYF
.	TRBJ1-4	TRBV7-6	.	TGTGCCAGCAGCTTAGGCACAGCAACTAATGAAAAACTGTTTTTT	CASSLGTATNEKLFF
TRBD2	TRBJ2-3	TRBV28	once	TGTGCCAGCAGTTTCCCCGGGGGGGGAGTCACAGATACGCAGTATTTT	CASSFPGGGVTDTQYF
.	TRBJ1-6	TRBV28	.	TGTGCCAGCACCTCGGTAGAGGCTGGACAGCCGAGCTCCTATAATTCACCCCTCCACTTT	CASTSVEAGQPSSYNSPLHF
.	TRBJ2-7	TRBV18	.	TGTGCCAGCTCACCATCTTTGAGTCAGGGGCTTTCGGACGAGCAGTACTTC	CASSPSLSQGLSDEQYF
.	TRBJ1-1	TRBV25-1	.	TGTGCCAGCAGTGAGGTTACATGGAACACTGAAGCTTTCTTT	CASSEVTWNTEAFF
.	TRBJ2-7	TRBV30	few	TGTGCCTGGAGTGAACAGGCCTACGAGCAGTACTTC	CAWSEQAYEQYF
.	TRBJ1-2	TRBV3-1/TRBV3-2	.	TGTGCCAGCAGCCAAGGTGTTCGGGGAGGCTACACCTTC	CASSQGVRGGYTF
TRBD1	TRBJ2-1	TRBV27	.	TGTGCCAGCAGTTCCGCCCCTCTTAGACAGGGGGTCACCTACAATGAGCAGTTCTTC	CASSSAPLRQGVTYNEQFF
TRBD2	TRBJ2-7	TRBV27	.	TGTGCCAGCAGTTTCTGGGCGGGAGACGCCTACGAGCAGTACTTC	CASSFWAGDAYEQYF
TRBD1	TRBJ1-4	TRBV2	.	TGTGCCAGCAGGGAGACAGGGGGCAGGGAAAAACTGTTTTTT	CASRETGGREKLFF
.	TRBJ1-3	TRBV9	.	TGTGCCAGCAGCGTAGAAGAGGTGCGCTCTGGAAACACCATATATTTT	CASSVEEVRSGNTIYF
.	TRBJ1-4	TRBV3-1/TRBV3-2	.	TGTGCCAGCAGCCAGGTGGGGGCGGAAAAACTGTTTTTT	CASSQVGAEKLFF
TRBD2	TRBJ2-7	TRBV10-3	.	TGTGCCATCAGTGACTCCGGACTAGTATCTTCCGCCTACGAGCAGTACTTC	CAISDSGLVSSAYEQYF
.	TRBJ2-3	TRBV5-6	.	TGTGCCAGCAGCTGGTGGCGGGGTAGCACAGATACGCAGTATTTT	CASSWWRGSTDTQYF
TRBD1	TRBJ2-7	TRBV28	few	TGTGCCAGCTGCGAGGGGGCTTTAGCGGAGCAGTACTTC	CASCEGALAEQYF
.	TRBJ1-5	TRBV19	.	TGTGCCAGTAGTACACAGGTTAATCAGCCCCAGCATTTT	CASSTQVNQPQHF
TRBD1	TRBJ2-7	TRBV18	.	TGTGCCAGCTCAGAGACAGGGGAACCCTACGAGCAGTACTTC	CASSETGEPYEQYF